These 12 T cell receptor beta chains were all obtained from the same sample, sequenced in a study of long-term antiretroviral therapy in people with HIV. They ran version v3.0 of the immunoSEQ assay at survey level. The protocol was immunoSEQ multiplex PCR, while the TCRdb copy is restricted to in-frame clones and leaves out a portion. The table shows over 25,000 clones, with about 93% occurring only once. Sample: unsorted PBMCs, taken 6.2 years after starting antiretroviral therapy. The receptors shown here come from a man aged 40-49 years with HIV.

V is TRBV7-3 and J is TRBJ2-3; 9 positions agree with TRBD1. The CDR3 covers 15 residues. V trimming: 3 bases; J trimming: 4 bases; junction bases outside the gene matches: 5. Germline assignment: CDR1 SGHTA and CDR2 FQGTGA. The CDR3 sequence is CASSFNDRGADTQYF. CDR3 DNA: TGTGCCAGCAGCTTTAATGACAGGGGGGCAGATACGCAGTATTTT.

The chain uses TRBV29-1 and TRBJ2-7, with D perhaps TRBD1 (6 bases). The V and J ends lost 5 bases and 2 bases respectively, with 13 bases between them. Germline values: CDR1 SQVTM, CDR2 ANQGSEA. The CDR3 covers 13 residues. Written as DNA, the CDR3 is TGCAGCGTTTTCGACGACAGGACCTACGAGCAGTACTTC. The encoded protein is CSVFDDRTYEQYF.

The V gene is TRBV10-3, the J gene TRBJ2-7, with 8 bases lining up with TRBD2. Trimming at V came to 6 bases and at J to 2 bases, leaving 9 bases not matched to a gene. The CDR3 loop spans 15 amino acids. The V gene's germline CDR1 is ENHRY and CDR2 SYGVKD. The CDR3 loop is CAISAGLVGTYEQYF. The CDR3 DNA reads TGTGCCATCAGCGCGGGACTAGTGGGTACCTACGAGCAGTACTTC.

The V gene is TRBV5-4, the J gene TRBJ2-3; D assignment may be TRBD1 or TRBD2 (5 bases each). The CDR3 loop spans 15 amino acids. Looked up from germline, CDR1 is SGHNT and CDR2 is YYREEE (reference sequence). V was pared by 5 bases and J by 1 base, with 14 bases between. The CDR3 protein is CASRPGPEGTDTQYF. CDR3 nucleotide sequence: TGTGCCAGCAGACCGGGGCCCGAAGGCACAGATACGCAGTATTTT.

The rearrangement uses TRBV11-3 and TRBJ1-5, with D unclear. In germline, CDR1 is SGHNT, CDR2 YENEEA. Between the trimmed V and J ends, which lost 7 bases and 0 bases, there was a span of 10 bases. This CDR3 has 14 residues. Written as DNA, the CDR3 is TGTGCCAGCAACGAACGTCATAGCAATCAGCCCCAGCATTTT. Residues: CASNERHSNQPQHF.

J is TRBJ2-5 and V is TRBV6-1, with D uncertain. V lost 10 bases and J lost 1, with 4 bases in between. Germline V gene lookup returns CDR1 MNHNS and CDR2 SASEGT. This CDR3 contains 10 residues. CDR3: CAILQETQYF. The CDR3 region has the DNA TGTGCCATCCTCCAAGAGACCCAGTACTTC.

The chain links TRBV28 to TRBJ2-7, with D possibly being TRBD2 (6 bases). CDR1 is MDHEN and CDR2 is SYDVKM in the germline V gene. The CDR3 covers 15 residues. With 4 bases removed from V and 6 bases from J, the gap between germline ends came to 19 bases. For the CDR3, the DNA is TGTGCCAGCAGTTCCCCCCTAGCGAGCCCCCTCGAGCAGTACTTC. Amino acid sequence: CASSSPLASPLEQYF.

The chain employs TRBV15 and TRBJ2-2; D is perhaps TRBD1 (6 bases). V lost 6 bases and J lost 7, with 24 bases in between. The CDR3 runs 17 residues. Germline CDR1 is LNHNV and CDR2 is YYDKDF (reference sequence). This chain's CDR3 is CATRDRTGHPKGGELFF. CDR3 DNA sequence: TGTGCCACCAGAGACCGAACGGGACACCCAAAGGGCGGGGAGCTGTTTTTT.

This chain connects TRBV20-1 to TRBJ2-1, with D unresolved. The CDR3 totals 10 residues. Germline assignment: CDR1 DFQATT and CDR2 SNEGSKA (reference sequence). The germline V and J ends were trimmed by 6 bases and 8 bases, with 8 bases remaining between them. As DNA, the CDR3 is TGCAGTGCCGCGAATGATGAGCAGTTCTTC. Translation gives CSAANDEQFF.

This chain uses TRBV5-8 with TRBJ2-7; D remains ambiguous. The germline V gene has CDR1 SGHTS and CDR2 YDEGEE. V was pared by 2 bases and J by 6 bases, with 12 bases between. This CDR3 has 13 residues. CDR3 protein: CASSFINTFEQYF. The CDR3 DNA is TGTGCCAGCAGCTTCATAAACACCTTCGAGCAGTACTTC.

This chain joins TRBV19 and TRBJ1-3; D uncertain. Germline V CDR1 and CDR2: LNHDA, SQIVND (reference sequence). The CDR3 is made up of 14 amino acids. With 7 bases removed from V and 4 bases from J, the gap between germline ends came to 14 bases. The CDR3 is CASIRGGSGNTIYF. CDR3 bases: TGTGCCAGTATCAGAGGAGGCTCAGGAAACACCATATATTTT.

The chain uses TRBV5-8 and TRBJ1-2; D ambiguous. Germline CDR1 SGHTS, CDR2 YDEGEE. V was cut by 1 base and J by 5 bases, with 0 bases left in between. The CDR3 is 10 amino acids. The CDR3: CASSLYGYTF. Here the CDR3 DNA reads TGTGCCAGCAGCTTGTATGGCTACACCTTC.